The sequence of this T cell receptor beta chain was determined in a study of blood T cell repertoires in COVID-19. Trimming cost V 0 bases and J 12 bases, with 15 bases left between them. The germline gives CDR1 SGHAT, CDR2 FQNNGV. The CDR3 covers 13 residues. Some clones are missing from TCRdb's copy, which holds only in-frame ones; the method was immunoSEQ multiplex PCR. The table records tens of thousands of clones, over 70% of them present only once. This clone has more than one count but fewer than ten. This sequence was found in a human donor in a cohort sampled during active COVID-19. The genes are TRBV11-2 and TRBJ2-7, with unresolved D. Material for sequencing was peripheral blood. The CDR3 region has the DNA TGTGCCAGCAGCTTAGATCCTAGTCCGTTGCGGTACTTC. Protein product: CASSLDPSPLRYF.